This T cell receptor (beta chain) came from a study of regulatory T cells. Study-level points and caveats: Patient repertoires had restricted TRB V-J pairs and skewed V and J usage, most in Tregs. In CD3G-deficient patients, conventional CD4+ T cells were enriched for hydrophobic CDR3 residues at positions 6 and 7.

All CD3G-deficient patients showed autoimmunity, more severe in two. Patients, 2 to 39 years old, had expanded memory T-cell proportions. CD4+ cells were sorted into CD25-high CD127-low regulatory cells and CD25-low CD127-high conventional cells. Primers: 52 TRBV forward and 13 TRBJ reverse. Data came from immunoSEQ multiplex PCR; TCRdb stores just in-frame clones and leaves some out. The sample has around 29,000 clones, about 90% seen once. The CDR3 length is 14 residues. Trimming cost V 6 bases and J 7 bases, with 16 bases left between them. Germline CDR1 is MNHNS and CDR2 is SASEGT. Turning to this clone: Antigen: not known.

The specimen sequenced was conventional CD4+ T cells sorted from blood. V usage is TRBV6-1 and J usage is TRBJ2-1; D is unclear. The TCR comes from a person aged 18-29 years with CD3G deficiency. In nucleotides, the CDR3 is TGTGCCAGCAGAGGATCATCGTGGCAAAATGAGCAGTTCTTC. It is translated as CASRGSSWQNEQFF.